This T cell receptor (beta chain) appears in the sequencing data of a study of OX40 agonist ivuxolimab in advanced cancers. The data were produced by immunoSEQ multiplex PCR, yet TCRdb's version contains in-frame clones alone and is incomplete. The table includes some 110,000 clones, roughly 93% detected once. V dropped 2 bases and J dropped 1 base, with 13 bases sitting between them. This CDR3 region has 16 residues. In germline, CDR1 is SGHRS, CDR2 YFSETQ. The sample was CD4+ or CD8+ T cells sorted from blood, taken in a trial of the OX40 agonist ivuxolimab. This TCR came from an adult with an advanced solid tumor such as melanoma, head and neck, liver or kidney cancer. The V and J genes are TRBV5-1 and TRBJ2-1; a possible D gene is TRBD1 (6 bases). CDR3 protein: CASSFTGLGSYNEQFF. The CDR3 nucleotides read TGCGCCAGCAGCTTTACAGGGCTCGGGTCCTACAATGAGCAGTTCTTC.